Presented here are 18 T cell receptor beta chains from one specimen sequenced in a study of T cells in localized non-small cell lung cancer. Only in-frame clones appear in the TCRdb table, and some are missing; sequencing was by immunoSEQ multiplex PCR. The repertoire holds fewer than 35,000 clones, with around 94% as singletons. Material: peripheral blood, obtained before any cancer treatment. The receptors derive from a woman between 35 and 70 years old with stage I lung adenocarcinoma.

This rearrangement joins TRBV11-2 to TRBJ2-7; no definite D call. Trimming shortened V by 5 bases and J by 7 bases, and 12 bases separated the two germline ends. Germline assignment: CDR1 SGHAT and CDR2 FQNNGV. The CDR3 has 12 amino acids. The CDR3 spells CASSLDGYEQYF. The CDR3 region has the DNA TGTGCCAGCAGCCTGGACGGGTATGAGCAGTACTTC.

The rearrangement joins TRBV7-2 to TRBJ1-1; no clear D gene. Germline CDR1 SGHTA, CDR2 FQGNSA. This CDR3 region has 14 residues. V was shortened by 5 bases and J by 10 bases, with 20 bases between the two germline ends. The CDR3 loop reads CASSTTATGLIAFF. The CDR3 DNA reads as TGTGCCAGCAGCACAACCGCCACTGGATTAATAGCTTTCTTT.

The rearrangement links TRBV5-4 to TRBJ1-5; the D is unclear. Germline CDR1 and CDR2: SGHNT and YYREEE (reference sequence). The CDR3 length is 13 residues. V lost 0 bases, J lost 7 bases, and 8 bases lay in between. This CDR3 reads CASSLDGRQPQHF. The DNA for the CDR3 is TGTGCCAGCAGCTTGGACGGGCGGCAGCCCCAGCATTTT.

V usage is TRBV28 and J usage is TRBJ2-4; D gene uncertain. Trimming cost V 1 base and J 2 bases, with 9 bases left between them. Per germline, CDR1 MDHEN and CDR2 SYDVKM. CDR3 length: 15 residues. This chain's CDR3 is CASSLLTNTKNIQYF. In DNA form, the CDR3 reads TGTGCCAGCAGTTTATTGACAAATACCAAAAACATTCAGTACTTC.

V and J are TRBV14 and TRBJ2-7, with D tentatively TRBD1 (5 bases). This CDR3 has 15 amino acids. Germline-derived CDR1 and CDR2 are SGHDN and FVKESK. V was pared by 1 base and J by 3 bases, with 13 bases between. Written as DNA, the CDR3 is TGTGCCAGCAGCCAAGCCCCAGGGAAAGGCTACGAGCAGTACTTC. Protein: CASSQAPGKGYEQYF.

The rearrangement joins TRBV5-5 to TRBJ1-2, with 8 bases aligning to TRBD1. The CDR3 is 16 amino acids. Germline V gene sequence: CDR1 SGHKS, CDR2 YYEKEE (reference sequence). Trimming at V came to 2 bases and at J to 7 bases, leaving 13 bases not matched to a gene. CDR3 loop: CASSFNYQGALAGYTF. The CDR3 DNA is TGTGCCAGCAGCTTCAATTACCAGGGGGCTCTGGCTGGCTACACCTTC.

The chain couples TRBV4-3 to TRBJ2-5, with 10 nucleotides matching TRBD2. Trimming removed 0 bases from V and 5 bases from J; junction bases left unmatched: 9. The CDR3 has 17 residues. Looked up from germline, CDR1 is LGHNA and CDR2 is YSLEER. CDR3 protein: CASSQDWSGRAGETQYF. CDR3 DNA sequence: TGCGCCAGCAGCCAAGATTGGAGCGGGAGGGCCGGGGAGACCCAGTACTTC.

The chain uses TRBV7-9 and TRBJ1-3; D remains unclear. The CDR3 has 14 amino acids. V was clipped by 5 bases and J by 0 bases, with 8 bases between them. Germline CDR1 and CDR2: SEHNR and FQNEAQ (reference sequence). The CDR3: CASSLRRSGNTIYF. The CDR3 DNA is TGTGCCAGCAGCCTCCGGCGCTCTGGAAACACCATATATTTT.

The J gene is TRBJ2-3, the V gene TRBV7-2, with D unresolved. This CDR3 contains 12 residues. Germline V lookup: CDR1 SGHTA, CDR2 FQGNSA. V lost 8 bases and J lost 3, with 9 bases in between. The CDR3 DNA reads TGTGCCAGCCGGCTTTTAACAGATACGCAGTATTTT. This codes for CASRLLTDTQYF.

V is TRBV5-1 and J is TRBJ2-2; D not certain. The germline gives CDR1 SGHRS, CDR2 YFSETQ. Trimming removed 1 base from V and 4 bases from J, with 8 bases in between. The CDR3 spans 14 residues. The CDR3 is CASSLQASTGELFF. CDR3 coding DNA: TGCGCCAGCAGCTTGCAAGCGAGCACCGGGGAGCTGTTTTTT.

This rearrangement joins TRBV19 to TRBJ1-5; 7 bases are shared with TRBD1. Germline values: CDR1 LNHDA, CDR2 SQIVND (reference sequence). Trimming removed 6 bases from V and 5 bases from J; junction bases left unmatched: 7. The CDR3 runs to 14 residues. CDR3 DNA: TGTGCCAGTAGCGTCCGGGACAGTTATCAGCCCCAGCATTTT. As protein: CASSVRDSYQPQHF.

The genes are TRBV14 and TRBJ2-5; D possibly corresponds to TRBD1 (7 bases). Trimming took off 4 bases at V and 2 bases at J, with 14 bases between the two ends. The CDR3 sequence is 15 residues long. Germline assignment: CDR1 SGHDN and CDR2 FVKESK. The CDR3 nucleotides are TGTGCCAGCAGCCGACTGCGGGGACAGCAAGAGACCCAGTACTTC. Its protein product is CASSRLRGQQETQYF.

This sequence joins TRBV27 and TRBJ1-2, with D maybe TRBD1 (5 bases). The germline CDR1 and CDR2 sequences are MNHEY and SMNVEV (reference sequence). V gave up 4 bases and J gave up 1 base, with 19 bases separating them. CDR3 length: 17 amino acids. The CDR3 region is CASSYSRRAGNNYGYTF. The CDR3 region has the DNA TGTGCCAGCAGTTACTCCCGCAGGGCAGGGAATAACTATGGCTACACCTTC.

The chain uses TRBV9 and TRBJ2-7, with TRBD2 matching over 7 bases. Trimming at V came to 4 bases and at J to 2 bases, leaving 9 bases not matched to a gene. This CDR3 is 15 amino acids long. Germline assignment: CDR1 SGDLS and CDR2 YYNGEE. The DNA of the CDR3 is TGTGCCAGCAGCCCTGGGAGGGGCCCTCCCTACGAGCAGTACTTC. As protein: CASSPGRGPPYEQYF.

The rearrangement uses TRBV4-3 and TRBJ1-2; perhaps TRBD1 as D (6 bases). V was pared by 0 bases and J by 4 bases, with 9 bases between. Germline CDR1 and CDR2: LGHNA and YSLEER. The CDR3 contains 14 residues. The CDR3 sequence: CASSQDTGFYGYTF. The CDR3 DNA reads as TGCGCCAGCAGCCAAGATACAGGGTTCTATGGCTACACCTTC.

V usage is TRBV18 and J usage is TRBJ1-4; D may be TRBD1 (5 bases). Germline CDR1 is KGHSH and CDR2 is LQKENI. The V and J ends lost 3 bases and 2 bases respectively, with 16 bases between them. The CDR3 is 17 residues long. The CDR3 here is CASSPAAGALTNEKLFF. The CDR3 DNA reads TGTGCCAGCTCACCCGCCGCCGGGGCTCTGACTAATGAAAAACTGTTTTTT.

The rearrangement joins TRBV7-2 to TRBJ1-6; D gene ambiguous. Germline assignment: CDR1 SGHTA and CDR2 FQGNSA. Trimming shortened V by 1 base and J by 7 bases, and 11 bases separated the two germline ends. The CDR3 contains 15 residues. For the CDR3, the DNA is TGTGCCAGCAGCTTAGAAGCTGGGGTGAATTCACCCCTCCACTTT. It translates to CASSLEAGVNSPLHF. Looking up the rest from reference TRBV7-2 and TRBJ1-6 gives the full variable domain: GAGVSQSPSNKVTEKGKDVELRCDPISGHTALYWYRQSLGQGLEFLIYFQGNSAPDKSGLPSDRFSAERTGGSVSTLTIQRTQQEDSAVYLCASSLEAGVNSPLHFGNGTRLTVT.

The chain recombines TRBV7-9 with TRBJ2-5, with TRBD1 identical over 10 bases. Looked up from germline, CDR1 is SEHNR and CDR2 is FQNEAQ (reference sequence). The CDR3 runs 13 residues. The trim removed 5 bases at V and 8 bases at J, leaving 5 bases unmatched. The CDR3 reads CASSLGTGETQYF. The DNA for the CDR3 is TGTGCCAGCAGCCTAGGGACAGGGGAAACCCAGTACTTC.